Listed here are 8 T cell receptor beta chains from one sample, sequenced in a study of T cell responses to AZD1222 COVID-19 vaccine. Libraries were prepared by immunoSEQ multiplex PCR; TCRdb keeps only in-frame clonotypes and omits some of them. The table shows around 79,000 clones, with 70% to 90% occurring only once. Sequences were derived from peripheral blood, sampled on day 0 of AZD1222 vaccination. The receptors derive from an adult in good health.

The rearrangement uses TRBV30 and TRBJ1-4, with a weak D call TRBD1 (5 bases). The V and J ends lost 6 bases and 0 bases respectively, with 14 bases between them. The CDR3 spans 15 residues. Germline CDR1 reads GTSNPN; CDR2 reads SVGIG (reference sequence). The CDR3 loop is CACSAGGSTNEKLFF. The DNA of the CDR3 is TGTGCCTGCTCGGCTGGGGGTTCAACTAATGAAAAACTGTTTTTT.

The V gene is TRBV7-9, the J gene TRBJ2-6; 7 nucleotides match TRBD1. Germline V CDR1 and CDR2: SEHNR, FQNEAQ (reference sequence). This CDR3 contains 18 residues. Trimming at V came to 0 bases and at J to 0 bases, leaving 5 bases not matched to a gene. The CDR3, as DNA: TGTGCCAGCAGCTTAGCCGGGACAGCAAACTCTGGGGCCAACGTCCTGACTTTC. Encoded protein: CASSLAGTANSGANVLTF. The full variable domain, rest sourced from reference TRBV7-9 and TRBJ2-6, is DTGVSQNPRHKITKRGQNVTFRCDPISEHNRLYWYRQTLGQGPEFLTYFQNEAQLEKSRLLSDRFSAERPKGSFSTLEIQRTEQGDSAMYLCASSLAGTANSGANVLTFGAGSRLTVL.

The rearrangement joins TRBV6-1 to TRBJ1-5; D gene ambiguous. CDR1 is MNHNS, CDR2 SASEGT, per germline. The CDR3 sequence is 13 residues long. Trimming took off 2 bases at V and 2 bases at J, with 4 bases between the two ends. In nucleotides, the CDR3 is TGTGCCAGCAGTGAATCTCGCAATCAGCCCCAGCATTTT. Its translation is CASSESRNQPQHF.

The chain links TRBV18 to TRBJ2-7; D remains unclear. With 1 base removed from V and 0 bases from J, the gap between germline ends came to 7 bases. The CDR3 has 14 residues. Germline lookup yields CDR1 KGHSH and CDR2 LQKENI. The CDR3 DNA reads as TGTGCCAGCTCACCACTCGTGGACTCCTACGAGCAGTACTTC. Its translation is CASSPLVDSYEQYF.

This clone was seen once. CDR3: CASSPDDPAWGGEQFF. The CDR3 bases are TGTGCCAGCTCACCAGATGATCCAGCCTGGGGCGGTGAGCAGTTCTTC. V is TRBV18 and J is TRBJ2-1; tentative D call: TRBD1 (5 bases). This CDR3 comprises 16 residues. Trimming cost V 2 bases and J 9 bases, with 20 bases left between them. Per germline, CDR1 KGHSH and CDR2 LQKENI.

This chain connects TRBV11-3 to TRBJ2-7; TRBD1 might be the D (5 bases). CDR1 is SGHNT and CDR2 is YENEEA in the germline V gene. The CDR3 length is 16 residues. The V gene lost 4 bases and the J gene lost 7 bases, with 23 bases spanning the gap. As DNA, the CDR3 is TGTGCCAGCAGCTCTGGAACAGGCACCTTGATTGATGAGCAGTACTTC. As protein: CASSSGTGTLIDEQYF.

This sequence joins TRBV10-2 and TRBJ2-1; 12 positions match TRBD2. Germline V gene lookup returns CDR1 WSHSY and CDR2 SAAADI. The CDR3 has 15 amino acids. The ends lost 5 bases at V and 4 bases at J; junction bases unmatched: 3. In DNA, the CDR3 is TGCGCCAGCAGTTCCGGGACTAGCGGGTACAATGAGCAGTTCTTC. Protein product: CASSSGTSGYNEQFF.

The chain is built from TRBV11-2 and TRBJ1-1; 7 positions match TRBD1. J lost 4 bases, V lost 5 bases, and 4 bases had no gene match. The CDR3 runs 13 residues. CDR1 is SGHAT, CDR2 FQNNGV, per germline. DNA of the CDR3: TGTGCCAGCAGCGAGACAGGGAGCACTGAAGCTTTCTTT. It specifies CASSETGSTEAFF.